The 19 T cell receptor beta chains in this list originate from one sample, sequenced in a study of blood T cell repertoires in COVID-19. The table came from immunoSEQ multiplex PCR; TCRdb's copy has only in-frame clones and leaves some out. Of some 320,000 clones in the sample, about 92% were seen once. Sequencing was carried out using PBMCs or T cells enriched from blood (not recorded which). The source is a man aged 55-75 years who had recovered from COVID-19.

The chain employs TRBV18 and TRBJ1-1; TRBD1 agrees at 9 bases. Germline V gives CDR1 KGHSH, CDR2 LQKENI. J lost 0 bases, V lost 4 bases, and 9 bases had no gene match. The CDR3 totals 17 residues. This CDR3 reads CASSLNRGPLMNTEAFF. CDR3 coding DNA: TGTGCCAGCTCACTCAACAGGGGGCCCCTCATGAACACTGAAGCTTTCTTT.

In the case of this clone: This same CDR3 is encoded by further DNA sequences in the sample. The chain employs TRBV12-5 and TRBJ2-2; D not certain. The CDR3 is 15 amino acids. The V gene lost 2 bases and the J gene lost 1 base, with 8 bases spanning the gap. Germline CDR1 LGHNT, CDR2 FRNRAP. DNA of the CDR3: TGTGCTAGTGGTTTGTCCCAACTGAACACCGGGGAGCTGTTTTTT. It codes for CASGLSQLNTGELFF.

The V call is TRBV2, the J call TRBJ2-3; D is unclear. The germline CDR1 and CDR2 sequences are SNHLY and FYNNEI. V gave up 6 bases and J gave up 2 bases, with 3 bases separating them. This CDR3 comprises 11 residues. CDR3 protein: CASSYTDTQYF. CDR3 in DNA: TGTGCCAGCAGCTACACAGATACGCAGTATTTT.

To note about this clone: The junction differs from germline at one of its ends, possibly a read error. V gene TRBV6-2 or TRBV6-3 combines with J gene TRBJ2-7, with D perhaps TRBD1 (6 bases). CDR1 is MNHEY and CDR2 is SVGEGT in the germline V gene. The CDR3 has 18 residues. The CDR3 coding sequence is TGTGCCAGCAGTTACCCACCATACCTACAGGGTTCATCCTTCGAGCAGTACTTC. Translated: CASSYPPYLQGSSFEQYF.

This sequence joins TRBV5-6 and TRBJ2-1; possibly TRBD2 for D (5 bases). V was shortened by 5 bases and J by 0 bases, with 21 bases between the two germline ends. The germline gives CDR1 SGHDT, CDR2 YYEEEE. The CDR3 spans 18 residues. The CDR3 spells CASRKSGAGISSYNEQFF. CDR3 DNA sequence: TGTGCCAGCAGAAAGAGCGGAGCCGGTATTAGCTCCTACAATGAGCAGTTCTTC.

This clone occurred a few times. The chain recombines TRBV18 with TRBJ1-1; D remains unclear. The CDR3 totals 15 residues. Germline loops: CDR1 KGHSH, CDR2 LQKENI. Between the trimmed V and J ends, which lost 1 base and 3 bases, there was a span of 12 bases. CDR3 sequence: CASSPLSNADTEAFF. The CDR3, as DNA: TGTGCCAGCTCACCACTCTCGAATGCGGACACTGAAGCTTTCTTT.

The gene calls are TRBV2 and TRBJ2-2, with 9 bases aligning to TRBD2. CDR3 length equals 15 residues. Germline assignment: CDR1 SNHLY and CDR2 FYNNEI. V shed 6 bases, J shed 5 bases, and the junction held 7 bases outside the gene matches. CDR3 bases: TGTGCCAGCAGGCGGCGGGAGGGGGAGACCGGGGAGCTGTTTTTT. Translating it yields CASRRREGETGELFF.

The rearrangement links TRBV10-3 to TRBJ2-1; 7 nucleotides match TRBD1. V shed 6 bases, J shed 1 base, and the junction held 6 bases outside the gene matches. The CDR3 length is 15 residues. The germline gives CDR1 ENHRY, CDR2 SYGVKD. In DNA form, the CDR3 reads TGTGCCATCAGGGAGACAGGGAATTCCTACAATGAGCAGTTCTTC. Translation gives CAIRETGNSYNEQFF.

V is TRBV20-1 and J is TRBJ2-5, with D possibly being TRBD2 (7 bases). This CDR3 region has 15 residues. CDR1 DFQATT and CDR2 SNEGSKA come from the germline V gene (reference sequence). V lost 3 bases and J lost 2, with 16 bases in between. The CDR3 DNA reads TGCAGTGCTAGTCCGGGGGGCCGGGGTCAAGAGACCCAGTACTTC. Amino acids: CSASPGGRGQETQYF.

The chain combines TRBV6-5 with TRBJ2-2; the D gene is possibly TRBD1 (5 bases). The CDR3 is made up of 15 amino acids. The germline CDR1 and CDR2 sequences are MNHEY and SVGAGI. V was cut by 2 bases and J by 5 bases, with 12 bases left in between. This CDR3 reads CASSYSQGLTGELFF. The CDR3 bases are TGTGCCAGCAGTTACAGCCAGGGTTTGACCGGGGAGCTGTTTTTT.

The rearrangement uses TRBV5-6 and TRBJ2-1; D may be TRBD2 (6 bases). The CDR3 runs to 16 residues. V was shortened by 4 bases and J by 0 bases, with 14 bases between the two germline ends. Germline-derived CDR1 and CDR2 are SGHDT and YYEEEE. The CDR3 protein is CASSPLGGTSYNEQFF. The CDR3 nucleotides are TGTGCCAGCAGCCCGCTTGGGGGGACCTCCTACAATGAGCAGTTCTTC.

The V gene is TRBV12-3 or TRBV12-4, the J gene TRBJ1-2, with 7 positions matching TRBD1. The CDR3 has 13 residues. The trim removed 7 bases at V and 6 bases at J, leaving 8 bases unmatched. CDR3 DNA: TGTGCCAGCATTGAACAGGGGATGGATGGCTACACCTTC. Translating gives CASIEQGMDGYTF.

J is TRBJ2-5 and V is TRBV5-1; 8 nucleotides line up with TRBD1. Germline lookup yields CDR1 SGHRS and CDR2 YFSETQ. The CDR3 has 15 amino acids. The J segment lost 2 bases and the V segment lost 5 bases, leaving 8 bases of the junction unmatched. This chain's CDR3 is CASSITGGNQETQYF. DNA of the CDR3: TGCGCCAGCAGTATAACAGGGGGGAATCAAGAGACCCAGTACTTC.

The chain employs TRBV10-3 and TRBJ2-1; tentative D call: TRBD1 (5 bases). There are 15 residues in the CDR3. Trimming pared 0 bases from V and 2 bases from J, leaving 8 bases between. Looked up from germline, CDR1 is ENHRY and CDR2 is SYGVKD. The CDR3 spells CAISESDTTYNEQFF. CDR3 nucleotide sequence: TGTGCCATCAGTGAGTCGGACACCACCTACAATGAGCAGTTCTTC.

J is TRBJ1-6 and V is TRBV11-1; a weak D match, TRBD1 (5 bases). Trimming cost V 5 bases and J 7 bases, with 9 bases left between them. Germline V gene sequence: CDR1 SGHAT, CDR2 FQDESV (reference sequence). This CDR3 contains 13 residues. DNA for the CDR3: TGTGCCAGCAGCCTAGGACACAATTCACCCCTCCACTTT. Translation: CASSLGHNSPLHF.

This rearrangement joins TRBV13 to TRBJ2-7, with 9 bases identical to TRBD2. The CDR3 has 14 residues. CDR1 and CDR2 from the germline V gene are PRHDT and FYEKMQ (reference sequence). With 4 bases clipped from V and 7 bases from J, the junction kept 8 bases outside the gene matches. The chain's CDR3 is CASSSLAGAGEQYF. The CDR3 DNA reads TGTGCCAGCAGCTCCTTAGCGGGAGCGGGGGAGCAGTACTTC.

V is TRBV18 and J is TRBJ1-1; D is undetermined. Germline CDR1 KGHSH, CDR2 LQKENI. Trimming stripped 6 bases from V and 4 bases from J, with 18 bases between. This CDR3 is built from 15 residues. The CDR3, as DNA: TGTGCCAGCTCGTACCTTCCGGGGTTCAGCACTGAAGCTTTCTTT. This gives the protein CASSYLPGFSTEAFF.

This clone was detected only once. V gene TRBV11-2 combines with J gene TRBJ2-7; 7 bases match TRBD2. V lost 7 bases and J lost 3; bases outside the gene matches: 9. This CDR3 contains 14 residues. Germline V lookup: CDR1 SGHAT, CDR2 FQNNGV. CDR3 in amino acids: CASNNRGVRYEQYF. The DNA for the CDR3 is TGTGCCAGCAACAACCGGGGGGTGCGCTACGAGCAGTACTTC.

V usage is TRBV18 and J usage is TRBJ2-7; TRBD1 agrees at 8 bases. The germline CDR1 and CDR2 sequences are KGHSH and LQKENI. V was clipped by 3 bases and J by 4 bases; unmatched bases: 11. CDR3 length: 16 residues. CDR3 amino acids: CASSPGQTGEAYEQYF. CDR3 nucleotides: TGTGCCAGCTCACCGGGACAGACAGGGGAGGCGTACGAGCAGTACTTC.